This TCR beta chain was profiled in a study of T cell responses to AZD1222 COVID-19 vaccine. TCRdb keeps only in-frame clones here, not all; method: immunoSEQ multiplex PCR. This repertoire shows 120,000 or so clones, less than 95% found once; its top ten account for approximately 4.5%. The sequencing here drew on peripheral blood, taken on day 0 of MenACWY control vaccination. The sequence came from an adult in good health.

The CDR3: CSVDSYQETQYF. In nucleotides, the CDR3 is TGCAGCGTTGACAGCTACCAAGAGACCCAGTACTTC. This chain connects TRBV29-1 to TRBJ2-5; D uncertain. V dropped 3 bases and J dropped 0 bases, with 5 bases sitting between them. The CDR3 sequence is 12 residues long. The germline CDR1 and CDR2 sequences are SQVTM and ANQGSEA.